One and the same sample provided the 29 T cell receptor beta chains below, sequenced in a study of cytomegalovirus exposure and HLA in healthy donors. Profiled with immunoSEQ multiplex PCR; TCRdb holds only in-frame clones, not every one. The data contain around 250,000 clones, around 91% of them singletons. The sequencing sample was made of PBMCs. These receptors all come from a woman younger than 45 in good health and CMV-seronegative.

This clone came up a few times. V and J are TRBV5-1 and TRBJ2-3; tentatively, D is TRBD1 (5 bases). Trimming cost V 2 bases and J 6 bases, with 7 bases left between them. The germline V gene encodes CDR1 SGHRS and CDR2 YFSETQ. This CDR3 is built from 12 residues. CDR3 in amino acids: CASSFAGDTQYF. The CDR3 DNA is TGCGCCAGCAGCTTTGCAGGGGATACGCAGTATTTT.

CDR3 protein: CASSLFEFYEQYF. CDR3 nucleotide sequence: TGTGCCAGCAGCTTATTTGAATTCTACGAGCAGTACTTC. This chain joins TRBV7-2 and TRBJ2-7; the D is unclear. The ends were cut back, 2 bases at V and 3 bases at J, with 8 bases in the middle. This CDR3 contains 13 residues. Germline loops: CDR1 SGHTA, CDR2 FQGNSA. Together with reference TRBV7-2 and TRBJ2-7, the CDR3 gives the full variable domain: GAGVSQSPSNKVTEKGKDVELRCDPISGHTALYWYRQSLGQGLEFLIYFQGNSAPDKSGLPSDRFSAERTGGSVSTLTIQRTQQEDSAVYLCASSLFEFYEQYFGPGTRLTVT.

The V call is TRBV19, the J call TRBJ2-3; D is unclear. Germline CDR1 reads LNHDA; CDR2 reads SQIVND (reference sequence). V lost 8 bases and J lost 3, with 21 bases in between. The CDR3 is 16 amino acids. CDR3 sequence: CASFGRKNGGTDTQYF. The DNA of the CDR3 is TGTGCCAGTTTCGGCAGGAAGAACGGTGGGACAGATACGCAGTATTTT.

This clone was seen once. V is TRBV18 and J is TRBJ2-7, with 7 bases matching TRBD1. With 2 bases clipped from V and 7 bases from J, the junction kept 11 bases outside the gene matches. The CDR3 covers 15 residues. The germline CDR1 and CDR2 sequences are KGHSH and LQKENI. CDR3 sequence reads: CASSPKTTGPGEQYF. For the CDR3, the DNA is TGTGCCAGCTCACCAAAAACGACAGGGCCGGGGGAGCAGTACTTC.

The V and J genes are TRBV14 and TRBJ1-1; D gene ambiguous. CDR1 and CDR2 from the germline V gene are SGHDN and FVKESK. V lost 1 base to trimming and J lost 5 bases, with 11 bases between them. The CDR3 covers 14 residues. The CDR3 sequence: CASSQVSLGTEAFF. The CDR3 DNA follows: TGTGCCAGCAGCCAAGTTTCCCTGGGGACTGAAGCTTTCTTT.

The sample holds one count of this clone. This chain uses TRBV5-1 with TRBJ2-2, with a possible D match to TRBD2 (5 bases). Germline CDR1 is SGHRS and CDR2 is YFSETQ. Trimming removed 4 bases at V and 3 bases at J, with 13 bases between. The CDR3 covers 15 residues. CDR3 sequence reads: CASSSGPLDTGELFF. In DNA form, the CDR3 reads TGCGCCAGCAGCAGCGGACCATTAGACACCGGGGAGCTGTTTTTT.

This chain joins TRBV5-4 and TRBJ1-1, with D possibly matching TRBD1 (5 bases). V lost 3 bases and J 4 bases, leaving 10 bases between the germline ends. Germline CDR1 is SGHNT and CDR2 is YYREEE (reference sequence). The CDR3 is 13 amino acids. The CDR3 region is CASSWDAGTEAFF. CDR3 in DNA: TGTGCCAGCAGCTGGGACGCTGGCACTGAAGCTTTCTTT.

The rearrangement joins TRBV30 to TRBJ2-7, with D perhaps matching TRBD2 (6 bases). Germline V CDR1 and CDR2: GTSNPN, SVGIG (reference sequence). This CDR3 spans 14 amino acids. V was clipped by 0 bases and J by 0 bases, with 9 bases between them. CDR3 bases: TGTGCCTGGAGTGTCGGGCGGGGCTCCTACGAGCAGTACTTC. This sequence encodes CAWSVGRGSYEQYF.

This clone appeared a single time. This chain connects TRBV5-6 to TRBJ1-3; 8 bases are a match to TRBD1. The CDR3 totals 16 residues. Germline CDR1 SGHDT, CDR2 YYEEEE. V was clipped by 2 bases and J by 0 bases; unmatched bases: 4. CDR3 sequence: CASSFGTGASGNTIYF. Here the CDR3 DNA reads TGTGCCAGCAGCTTCGGGACAGGAGCCTCTGGAAACACCATATATTTT.

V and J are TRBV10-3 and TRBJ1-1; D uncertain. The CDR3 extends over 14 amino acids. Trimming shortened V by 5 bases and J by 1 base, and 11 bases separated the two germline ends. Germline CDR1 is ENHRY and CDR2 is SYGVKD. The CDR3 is CAISKFDGNTEAFF. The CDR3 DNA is TGTGCCATCAGTAAATTTGACGGGAACACTGAAGCTTTCTTT.

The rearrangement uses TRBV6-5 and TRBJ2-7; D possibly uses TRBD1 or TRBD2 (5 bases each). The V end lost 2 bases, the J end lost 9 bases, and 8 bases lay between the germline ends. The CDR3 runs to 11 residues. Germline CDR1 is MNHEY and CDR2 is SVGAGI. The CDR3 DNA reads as TGTGCCAGCAGTTACGGGGACGTGCAGTACTTC. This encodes CASSYGDVQYF.

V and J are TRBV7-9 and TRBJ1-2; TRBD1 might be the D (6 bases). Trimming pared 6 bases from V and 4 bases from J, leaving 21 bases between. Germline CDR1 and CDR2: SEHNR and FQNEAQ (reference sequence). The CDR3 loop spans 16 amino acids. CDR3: CASSKSAGTTIYGYTF. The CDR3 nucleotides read TGTGCCAGCAGTAAGTCAGCCGGGACAACCATCTATGGCTACACCTTC.

The CDR3 bases are TGTGCCAGCAGCCCCCTGGGGTCCTACGAGCAGTACTTC. Amino acids: CASSPLGSYEQYF. V and J are TRBV27 and TRBJ2-7; D is unclear. V was trimmed by 6 bases and J by 1 base, leaving 10 bases between them. Germline lookup yields CDR1 MNHEY and CDR2 SMNVEV (reference sequence). CDR3 length equals 13 residues.

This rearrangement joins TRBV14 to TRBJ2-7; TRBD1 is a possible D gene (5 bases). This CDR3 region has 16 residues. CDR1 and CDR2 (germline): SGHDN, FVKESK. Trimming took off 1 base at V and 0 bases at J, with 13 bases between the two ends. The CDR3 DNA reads TGTGCCAGCAGCCAAGTCGGCCAGGGAAGCTCCTACGAGCAGTACTTC. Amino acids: CASSQVGQGSSYEQYF.

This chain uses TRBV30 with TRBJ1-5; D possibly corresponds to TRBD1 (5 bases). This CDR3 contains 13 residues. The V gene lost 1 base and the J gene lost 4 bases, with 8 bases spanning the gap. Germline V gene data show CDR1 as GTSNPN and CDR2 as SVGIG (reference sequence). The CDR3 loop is CAWSGQTNQPQHF. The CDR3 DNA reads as TGTGCCTGGAGTGGACAGACGAATCAGCCCCAGCATTTT.

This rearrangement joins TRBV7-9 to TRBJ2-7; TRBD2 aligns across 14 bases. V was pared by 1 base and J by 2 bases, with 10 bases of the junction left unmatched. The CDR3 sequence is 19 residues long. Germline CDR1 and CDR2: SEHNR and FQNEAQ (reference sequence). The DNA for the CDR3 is TGTGCCAGCAGCTTAGGGGGACTAGCGGGAGCTACGGGGACCTACGAGCAGTACTTC. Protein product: CASSLGGLAGATGTYEQYF.

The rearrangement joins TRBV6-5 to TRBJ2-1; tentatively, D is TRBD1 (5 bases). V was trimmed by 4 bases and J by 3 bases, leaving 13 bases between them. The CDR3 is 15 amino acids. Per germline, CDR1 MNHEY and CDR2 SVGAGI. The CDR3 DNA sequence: TGTGCCAGCAGTTCAGGGTTTTCATTCTACAATGAGCAGTTCTTC. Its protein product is CASSSGFSFYNEQFF.

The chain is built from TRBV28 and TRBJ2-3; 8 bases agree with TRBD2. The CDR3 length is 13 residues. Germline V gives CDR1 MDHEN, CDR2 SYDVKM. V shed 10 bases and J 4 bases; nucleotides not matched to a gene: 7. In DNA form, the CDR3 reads TGTGCCACTTATAGCGGGAAGCCAGATACGCAGTATTTT. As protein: CATYSGKPDTQYF.

CDR3 region: CASSLQLTNEQFF. As DNA, the CDR3 is TGTGCCAGCAGCTTGCAGCTAACCAATGAGCAGTTCTTC. The chain links TRBV5-4 to TRBJ2-1; D is ambiguous. V gave up 1 base and J gave up 6 bases, with 8 bases separating them. Per the germline V gene, CDR1 is SGHNT and CDR2 is YYREEE (reference sequence). The CDR3 covers 13 residues.

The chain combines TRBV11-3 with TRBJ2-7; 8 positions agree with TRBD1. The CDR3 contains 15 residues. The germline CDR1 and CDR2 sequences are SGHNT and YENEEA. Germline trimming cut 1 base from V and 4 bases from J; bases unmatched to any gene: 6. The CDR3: CASSLGGTGGYEQYF. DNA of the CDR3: TGTGCCAGCAGCTTAGGAGGGACAGGTGGTTACGAGCAGTACTTC.

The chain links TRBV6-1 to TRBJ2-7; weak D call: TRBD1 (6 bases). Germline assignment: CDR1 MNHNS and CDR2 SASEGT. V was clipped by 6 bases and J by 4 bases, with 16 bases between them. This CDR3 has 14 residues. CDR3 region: CASSLQGYSYEQYF. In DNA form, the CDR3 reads TGTGCCAGCAGCCTACAGGGTTATAGTTACGAGCAGTACTTC.

Here the CDR3 DNA reads TGTGCCAGCAGTTCTGGAGGGCCCCCTTCCTACGAGCAGTACTTC. The encoded protein is CASSSGGPPSYEQYF. The genes are TRBV27 and TRBJ2-7; D perhaps matches TRBD2 (6 bases). CDR3 size: 15 residues. With 4 bases removed from V and 1 base from J, the gap between germline ends came to 14 bases. Germline lookup yields CDR1 MNHEY and CDR2 SMNVEV (reference sequence).

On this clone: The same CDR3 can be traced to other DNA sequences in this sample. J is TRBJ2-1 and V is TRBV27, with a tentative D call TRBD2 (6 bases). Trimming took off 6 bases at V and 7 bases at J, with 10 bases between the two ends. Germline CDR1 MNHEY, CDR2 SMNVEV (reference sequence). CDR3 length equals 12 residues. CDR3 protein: CASSLGGNEQFF. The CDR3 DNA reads TGTGCCAGCAGCCTTGGGGGGAATGAGCAGTTCTTC.

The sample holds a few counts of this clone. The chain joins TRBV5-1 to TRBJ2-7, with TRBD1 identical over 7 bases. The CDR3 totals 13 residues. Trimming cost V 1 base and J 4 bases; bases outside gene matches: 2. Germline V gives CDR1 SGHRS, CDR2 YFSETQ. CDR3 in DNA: TGCGCCAGCAGCTTGAGGGACAGATACGAGCAGTACTTC. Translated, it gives CASSLRDRYEQYF.

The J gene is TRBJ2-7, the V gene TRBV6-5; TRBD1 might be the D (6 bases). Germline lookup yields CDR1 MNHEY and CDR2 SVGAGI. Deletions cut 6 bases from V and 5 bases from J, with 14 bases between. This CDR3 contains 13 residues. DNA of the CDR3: TGTGCCAGCAGCTCCACAGGGATCCACGAGCAGTACTTC. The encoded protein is CASSSTGIHEQYF.

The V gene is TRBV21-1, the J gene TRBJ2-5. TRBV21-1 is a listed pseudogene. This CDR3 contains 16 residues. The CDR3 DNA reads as TGTGCCAGCAGCAAAGCATCGGGGCATGGGGGAGAGACCCAGTACTTC. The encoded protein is CASSKASGHGGETQYF.

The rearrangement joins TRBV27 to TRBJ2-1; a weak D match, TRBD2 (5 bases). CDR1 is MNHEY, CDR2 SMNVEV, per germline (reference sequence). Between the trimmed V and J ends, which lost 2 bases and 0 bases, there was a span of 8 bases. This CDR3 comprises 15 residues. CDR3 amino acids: CASSLGETSYNEQFF. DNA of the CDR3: TGTGCCAGCAGTTTAGGGGAGACCTCCTACAATGAGCAGTTCTTC.

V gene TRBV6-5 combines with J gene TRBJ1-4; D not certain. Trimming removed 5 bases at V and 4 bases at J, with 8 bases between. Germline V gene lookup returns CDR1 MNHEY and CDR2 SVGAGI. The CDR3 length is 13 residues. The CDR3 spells CASSPPGNEKLFF. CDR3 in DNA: TGTGCCAGCAGTCCGCCGGGTAATGAAAAACTGTTTTTT.

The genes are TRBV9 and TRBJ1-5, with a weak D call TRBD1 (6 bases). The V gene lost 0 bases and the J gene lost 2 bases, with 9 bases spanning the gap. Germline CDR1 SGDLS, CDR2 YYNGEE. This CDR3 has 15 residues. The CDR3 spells CASSVEGGRNQPQHF. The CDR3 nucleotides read TGTGCCAGCAGCGTAGAGGGGGGACGCAATCAGCCCCAGCATTTT. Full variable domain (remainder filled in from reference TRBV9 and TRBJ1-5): DSGVTQTPKHLITATGQRVTLRCSPRSGDLSVYWYQQSLDQGLQFLIQYYNGEERAKGNILERFSAQQFPDLHSELNLSSLELGDSALYFCASSVEGGRNQPQHFGDGTRLSIL.